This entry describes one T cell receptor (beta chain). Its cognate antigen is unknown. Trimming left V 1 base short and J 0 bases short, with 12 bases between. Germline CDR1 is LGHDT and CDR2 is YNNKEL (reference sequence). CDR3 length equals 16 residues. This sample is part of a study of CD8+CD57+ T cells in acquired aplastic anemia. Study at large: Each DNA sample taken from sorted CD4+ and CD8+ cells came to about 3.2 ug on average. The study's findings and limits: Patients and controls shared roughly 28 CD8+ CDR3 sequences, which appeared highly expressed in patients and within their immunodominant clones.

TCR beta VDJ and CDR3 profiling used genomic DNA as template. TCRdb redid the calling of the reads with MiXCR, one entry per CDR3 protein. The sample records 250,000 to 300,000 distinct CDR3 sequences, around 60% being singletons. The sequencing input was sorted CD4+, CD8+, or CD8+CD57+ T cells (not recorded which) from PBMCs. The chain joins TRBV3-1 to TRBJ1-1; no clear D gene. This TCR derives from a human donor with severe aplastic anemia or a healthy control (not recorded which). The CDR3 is CASSQAGKRMNTEAFF. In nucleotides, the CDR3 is TGTGCCAGCAGCCAAGCCGGAAAGCGTATGAACACTGAAGCTTTCTTT.